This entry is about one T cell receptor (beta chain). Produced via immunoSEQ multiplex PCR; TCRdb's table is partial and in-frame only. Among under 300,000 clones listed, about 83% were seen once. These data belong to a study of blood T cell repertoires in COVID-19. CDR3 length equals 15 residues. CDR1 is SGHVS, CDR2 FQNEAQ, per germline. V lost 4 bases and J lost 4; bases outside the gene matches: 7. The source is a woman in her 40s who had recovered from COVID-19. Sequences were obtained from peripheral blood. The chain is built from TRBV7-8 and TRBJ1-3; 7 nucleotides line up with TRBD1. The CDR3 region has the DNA TGTGCCAGCAGCTCCCAGGGGACAGCAGGAAACACCATATATTTT. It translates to CASSSQGTAGNTIYF. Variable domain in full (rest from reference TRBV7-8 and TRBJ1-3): GAGVSQSPRYKVAKRGQDVALRCDPISGHVSLFWYQQALGQGPEFLTYFQNEAQLDKSGLPSDRFFAERPEGSVSTLKIQRTQQEDSAVYLCASSSQGTAGNTIYFGEGSWLTVV.